This T cell receptor beta chain was identified during a study of cytotoxic CD8 clonotypes in ibrutinib-treated CLL. At the level of the study: Productive templates averaged about 250,000 per sample, and productive rearrangements 85,000 to 100,000. Study findings and constraints: Patients had baseline clonality above age-matched healthy donors, and this clonality moved with circulating CD8+ T-cell counts.

The CDR3 has 10 residues. Germline values: CDR1 DFQATT, CDR2 SNEGSKA (reference sequence). Trimming pared 5 bases from V and 11 bases from J, leaving 13 bases between. The protocol was immunoSEQ multiplex PCR, while the TCRdb copy is restricted to in-frame clones and leaves out a portion. The sample has roughly 52,000 clones; around 53% are singletons. As to this clone: The antigen remains unidentified.

The clonotype comes from a human donor with chronic lymphocytic leukemia. The sequenced sample was PBMCs, obtained after 12 months of ibrutinib treatment. The chain uses TRBV20-1 and TRBJ2-7; D gene ambiguous. The CDR3: CSAEVPVEYF. CDR3 bases: TGCAGTGCTGAGGTCCCTGTGGAGTACTTC.